The TCR beta chain described here comes from a study of OX40 agonist ivuxolimab in advanced cancers. Profiling relied on immunoSEQ multiplex PCR, and the TCRdb table lists in-frame clones only, not all of them. The sample holds about 65,000 clones, roughly 90% seen once. V lost 3 bases to trimming and J lost 4 bases, with 7 bases between them. The CDR3 contains 12 residues. Germline CDR1 MNHNS, CDR2 SASEGT. V usage is TRBV6-1 and J usage is TRBJ2-7, with D unresolved. Sample: CD4+ or CD8+ T cells sorted from blood, taken in a trial of the OX40 agonist ivuxolimab. This TCR came from an adult with an advanced solid tumor such as melanoma, head and neck, liver or kidney cancer. The CDR3 DNA follows: TGTGCCAGCAGTGAGTCTGGATACGAGCAGTACTTC. Protein product: CASSESGYEQYF.